The 20 T cell receptor beta chains presented below share a single source sample, sequenced in a study of CD8 T cells in Susac syndrome. Random hexamers were used to reverse transcribe roughly 0.5 to 1 ug of RNA. TCRdb ran MiXCR on the immunoSEQ multiplex PCR reads and lists one entry per CDR3 protein. The profile shows 71,000 or so distinct CDR3 sequences, just over 95% of them singletons. Sequencing input: CD4+ T cells from PBMCs. The receptors were sampled from a human donor with multiple sclerosis.

The chain carries TRBV29-1 and TRBJ1-1; maybe TRBD1 (6 bases). Trimming took 3 bases from V and 1 from J, leaving 12 bases between them. CDR1 is SQVTM, CDR2 ANQGSEA, per germline. There are 14 residues in the CDR3. CDR3 sequence reads: CSVDETGQNTEAFF. The CDR3 nucleotides read TGCAGCGTTGACGAAACAGGGCAGAACACTGAAGCTTTCTTT.

This chain uses TRBV7-2 with TRBJ2-1; TRBD1 or TRBD2 may be the D gene (6 bases each). CDR1 is SGHTA, CDR2 FQGNSA, per germline. The CDR3 totals 15 residues. V dropped 3 bases and J dropped 4 bases, with 13 bases sitting between them. CDR3 amino acids: CASSFRGDDYNEQFF. The CDR3 DNA is TGTGCCAGCAGCTTTAGGGGGGACGATTACAATGAGCAGTTCTTC.

This sequence joins TRBV20-1 and TRBJ1-6; no clear D gene. Germline loops: CDR1 DFQATT, CDR2 SNEGSKA (reference sequence). Trimming stripped 3 bases from V and 1 base from J, with 19 bases between. This CDR3 contains 18 residues. The CDR3 sequence: CSASNPVARSSYNSPLHF. Here the CDR3 DNA reads TGCAGTGCTAGTAACCCGGTGGCCCGCTCATCCTATAATTCACCCCTCCACTTT.

V is TRBV10-3 and J is TRBJ2-2, with D perhaps matching TRBD1 (5 bases). Per the germline V gene, CDR1 is ENHRY and CDR2 is SYGVKD. Trimming left V 3 bases short and J 0 bases short, with 8 bases between. CDR3 length: 15 residues. This chain's CDR3 is CAISEQGANTGELFF. The CDR3 region has the DNA TGTGCCATCAGTGAACAAGGGGCGAACACCGGGGAGCTGTTTTTT.

The chain employs TRBV5-1 and TRBJ2-5; 8 bases are shared with TRBD2. The CDR3 covers 16 residues. Germline V lookup: CDR1 SGHRS, CDR2 YFSETQ. J was trimmed by 5 bases and V by 0 bases; bases with no gene match: 9. The chain's CDR3 is CASSLAERGQGETQYF. As DNA, the CDR3 is TGCGCCAGCAGCTTGGCCGAGCGGGGGCAAGGGGAGACCCAGTACTTC. Full variable domain (missing parts from reference TRBV5-1 and TRBJ2-5): KAGVTQTPRYLIKTRGQQVTLSCSPISGHRSVSWYQQTPGQGLQFLFEYFSETQRNKGNFPGRFSGRQFSNSRSEMNVSTLELGDSALYLCASSLAERGQGETQYFGPGTRLLVL.

The CDR3 here is CAISEGTIVNSPLHF. CDR3 DNA sequence: TGTGCCATCAGTGAAGGGACAATCGTCAATTCACCCCTCCACTTT. This rearrangement joins TRBV10-3 to TRBJ1-6; D perhaps matches TRBD1 (6 bases). CDR1 and CDR2 from the germline V gene are ENHRY and SYGVKD. The CDR3 extends over 15 amino acids. Trimming cost V 3 bases and J 7 bases, with 13 bases left between them.

V gene TRBV2 combines with J gene TRBJ2-7, with 8 bases that match TRBD1. V was clipped by 6 bases and J by 2 bases; unmatched bases: 6. CDR1 is SNHLY and CDR2 is FYNNEI in the germline V gene. The CDR3 contains 14 residues. CDR3 nucleotides: TGTGCCAGCAGCGACAGGGGACAGACCTACGAGCAGTACTTC. Translating gives CASSDRGQTYEQYF.

CDR3 nucleotide sequence: TGCAGCGCTCATCTGACCTCCTCCTACGAGCAGTACTTC. Protein: CSAHLTSSYEQYF. The chain is built from TRBV29-1 and TRBJ2-7, with D hard to call. This CDR3 has 13 amino acids. The germline V and J ends were trimmed by 7 bases and 0 bases, with 13 bases remaining between them. Germline V gene lookup returns CDR1 SQVTM and CDR2 ANQGSEA.

The chain recombines TRBV5-1 with TRBJ2-6; D perhaps matches TRBD2 (5 bases). Per germline, CDR1 SGHRS and CDR2 YFSETQ. This CDR3 has 17 residues. V was cut by 4 bases and J by 0 bases, with 14 bases left in between. The CDR3 reads CASSLGLAPSGANVLTF. CDR3 sequence (DNA): TGCGCCAGCAGCCTAGGGCTAGCTCCCTCTGGGGCCAACGTCCTGACTTTC.

The rearrangement joins TRBV3-1 to TRBJ2-2, with 8 nucleotides matching TRBD2. This CDR3 spans 16 amino acids. V dropped 4 bases and J dropped 4; count of bases not matched to a gene: 8. Germline V gene lookup returns CDR1 LGHDT and CDR2 YNNKEL (reference sequence). CDR3 sequence: CASSLAGSSSTGELFF. The DNA for the CDR3 is TGTGCCAGCAGCCTAGCGGGGAGCTCTTCCACCGGGGAGCTGTTTTTT.

The chain carries TRBV30 and TRBJ2-3; maybe TRBD2 (7 bases). Germline lookup yields CDR1 GTSNPN and CDR2 SVGIG (reference sequence). The CDR3 loop spans 13 amino acids. V was shortened by 4 bases and J by 5 bases, with 13 bases between the two germline ends. CDR3 sequence (DNA): TGTGCCTGGAAAACGGGGGGCCGAGATACGCAGTATTTT. Encoded protein: CAWKTGGRDTQYF.

The chain recombines TRBV5-1 with TRBJ2-1, with D uncertain. V lost 1 base and J lost 3, with 5 bases in between. Per germline, CDR1 SGHRS and CDR2 YFSETQ. This CDR3 spans 13 amino acids. DNA of the CDR3: TGCGCCAGCAGCTTGTCCGGCTACAATGAGCAGTTCTTC. This gives the protein CASSLSGYNEQFF.

V and J are TRBV13 and TRBJ1-1; D unresolved. The germline gives CDR1 PRHDT, CDR2 FYEKMQ (reference sequence). The CDR3 is made up of 14 amino acids. Trimming took off 4 bases at V and 5 bases at J, with 14 bases between the two ends. CDR3: CASSSPSLVTEAFF. The CDR3 DNA is TGTGCCAGCAGCTCGCCGAGTCTGGTAACTGAAGCTTTCTTT. Combining the CDR3 with reference TRBV13 and TRBJ1-1 gives the whole variable domain AAGVIQSPRHLIKEKRETATLKCYPIPRHDTVYWYQQGPGQDPQFLISFYEKMQSDKGSIPDRFSAQQFSDYHSELNMSSLELGDSALYFCASSSPSLVTEAFFGQGTRLTVV.

The rearrangement joins TRBV20-1 to TRBJ1-1; D is unclear. The V end was cut by 5 bases, the J end by 0 bases, with 7 bases between. CDR1 DFQATT and CDR2 SNEGSKA come from the germline V gene (reference sequence). The CDR3 length is 12 residues. CDR3: CSASRLNTEAFF. Written as DNA, the CDR3 is TGCAGTGCTTCACGGTTGAACACTGAAGCTTTCTTT.

The genes are TRBV5-1 and TRBJ2-3, with D perhaps TRBD1 (6 bases). Trimming cost V 8 bases and J 4 bases, with 17 bases left between them. Germline CDR1 reads SGHRS; CDR2 reads YFSETQ. The CDR3 contains 14 residues. This CDR3 reads CASTRGRGSDTQYF. In DNA, the CDR3 is TGCGCCAGTACCAGGGGAAGAGGTTCAGATACGCAGTATTTT.

This rearrangement joins TRBV6-5 to TRBJ1-2; 10 nucleotides line up with TRBD1. This CDR3 is built from 13 residues. V shed 2 bases and J 8 bases; nucleotides not matched to a gene: 2. Germline V gene data show CDR1 as MNHEY and CDR2 as SVGAGI. The CDR3 DNA is TGTGCCAGCAGTTACGGACAGGGGGTCGGCTACACCTTC. This gives the protein CASSYGQGVGYTF.

This chain links TRBV3-1 with TRBJ2-5; D is ambiguous. This CDR3 is 12 amino acids long. The V end lost 2 bases, the J end lost 5 bases, and 6 bases lay between the germline ends. Germline values: CDR1 LGHDT, CDR2 YNNKEL (reference sequence). CDR3 bases: TGTGCCAGCAGCCAACCCAGTGAGACCCAGTACTTC. Amino acids: CASSQPSETQYF.

The chain uses TRBV2 and TRBJ1-4; D gene uncertain. CDR1 and CDR2 (germline): SNHLY, FYNNEI. The V gene lost 1 base and the J gene lost 9 bases, with 15 bases spanning the gap. The CDR3 totals 15 residues. CDR3 in amino acids: CASSEEWSVSKKLFF. In nucleotides, the CDR3 is TGTGCCAGCAGTGAAGAGTGGAGCGTATCGAAAAAACTGTTTTTT.

The V and J genes are TRBV2 and TRBJ2-5; weak D call: TRBD2 (6 bases). Trimming removed 6 bases from V and 0 bases from J, with 11 bases in between. CDR1 and CDR2 from the germline V gene are SNHLY and FYNNEI. The CDR3 covers 14 residues. The CDR3 here is CASSPGRYQETQYF. The CDR3 nucleotides are TGTGCCAGCAGCCCAGGGAGGTACCAAGAGACCCAGTACTTC.

In nucleotides, the CDR3 is TGTGCCAGCAGGACTGGTTGGGTAACTAATGAAAAACTGTTTTTT. Translation gives CASRTGWVTNEKLFF. V is TRBV6-1 and J is TRBJ1-4; D is undetermined. The germline gives CDR1 MNHNS, CDR2 SASEGT. This CDR3 comprises 15 residues. Trimming cost V 6 bases and J 1 base, with 12 bases left between them.